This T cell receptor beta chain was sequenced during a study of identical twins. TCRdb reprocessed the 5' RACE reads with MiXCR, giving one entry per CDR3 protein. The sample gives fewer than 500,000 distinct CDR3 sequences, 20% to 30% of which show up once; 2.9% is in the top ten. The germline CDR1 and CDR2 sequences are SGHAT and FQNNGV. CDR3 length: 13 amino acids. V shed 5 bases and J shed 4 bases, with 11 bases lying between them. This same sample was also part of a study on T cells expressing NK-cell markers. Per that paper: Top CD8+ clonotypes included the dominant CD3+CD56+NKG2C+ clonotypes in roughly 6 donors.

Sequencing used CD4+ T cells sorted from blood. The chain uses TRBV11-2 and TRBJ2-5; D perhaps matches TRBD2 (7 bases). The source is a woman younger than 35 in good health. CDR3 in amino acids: CASSHGGPETQYF. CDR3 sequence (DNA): TGTGCCAGCAGCCACGGGGGGCCAGAGACCCAGTACTTC.